This T cell receptor (beta chain) is from a study of T cell changes during pregnancy in multiple sclerosis. Germline CDR1 is GTSNPN and CDR2 is SVGIG (reference sequence). V was trimmed by 0 bases and J by 7 bases, leaving 11 bases between them. The CDR3 runs 13 residues. The data were produced by immunoSEQ multiplex PCR, yet TCRdb's version contains in-frame clones alone and is incomplete. The sample consists of approximately 47,000 clones, approximately 95% of them appearing once. V and J are TRBV30 and TRBJ2-3; D perhaps matches TRBD1 (6 bases). The sequenced sample was CD4+ T cells from peripheral blood mononuclear cells, obtained in the first trimester of pregnancy. The receptor was isolated from a female donor with multiple sclerosis, enrolled in a pregnancy study. The CDR3 nucleotides are TGTGCCTGGAGTGTACCCAGGGGAAATACGCAGTATTTT. It encodes CAWSVPRGNTQYF.